Presented here are 17 T cell receptor beta chains from one specimen sequenced in a study of patients and donors after allogeneic stem cell transplantation. TCRdb passed the RT-PCR reads through MiXCR, listing each CDR3 protein once. Among some 230,000 distinct CDR3 sequences listed, 14% were seen once. Sequencing input: blood, either unsorted or a sorted T cell fraction (not recorded which). Receptor source: a human donor who was either an allogeneic HSCT recipient or a stem cell or donor lymphocyte infusion donor (not recorded which). It is not recorded whose cells these are; they may come from a transplant donor.

This clonotype has a handful of counts. The chain recombines TRBV25-1 with TRBJ2-4; D not resolved. Germline V CDR1 and CDR2: MGHDK, SYGVNS. The V end was cut by 6 bases, the J end by 11 bases, with 8 bases between. This CDR3 spans 10 amino acids. The CDR3 spells CASSIKVQYF. DNA for the CDR3: TGTGCCAGCAGCATTAAGGTTCAGTACTTC.

V usage is TRBV25-1 and J usage is TRBJ2-7; possibly TRBD1 for D (6 bases). The CDR3 totals 15 residues. Trimming took 3 bases from V and 0 from J, leaving 12 bases between them. Germline values: CDR1 MGHDK, CDR2 SYGVNS. DNA for the CDR3: TGTGCCAGCAGTGATTCAGGGGCGAACTCCTACGAGCAGTACTTC. Translated: CASSDSGANSYEQYF.

This clonotype was recorded a few times. The gene calls are TRBV27 and TRBJ2-3, with 10 nucleotides matching TRBD2. The CDR3 contains 16 residues. CDR1 is MNHEY and CDR2 is SMNVEV in the germline V gene (reference sequence). The trim removed 3 bases at V and 2 bases at J, leaving 5 bases unmatched. Here the CDR3 DNA reads TGTGCCAGCAGTTTCCTAGCGGGGGACTTCACAGATACGCAGTATTTT. Translating gives CASSFLAGDFTDTQYF.

There are many counts of this clonotype. The chain is built from TRBV29-1 and TRBJ1-5; no reliable D call. CDR1 and CDR2 from the germline V gene are SQVTM and ANQGSEA. Trimming stripped 4 bases from V and 5 bases from J, with 12 bases between. The CDR3 has 13 amino acids. The CDR3 sequence: CSVASGVDQPQHF. The CDR3 nucleotides read TGCAGCGTTGCGTCCGGGGTAGATCAGCCCCAGCATTTT.

V is TRBV30 and J is TRBJ2-2; D might be TRBD2 (7 bases). The germline V gene encodes CDR1 GTSNPN and CDR2 SVGIG (reference sequence). Trimming removed 0 bases at V and 6 bases at J, with 23 bases between. The CDR3 extends over 18 amino acids. As DNA, the CDR3 is TGTGCCTGGAGTGTACCGTCCGTTGGGGGAGGGGGTGCCGGGGAGCTGTTTTTT. It codes for CAWSVPSVGGGGAGELFF.

The rearrangement links TRBV7-2 to TRBJ2-4, with 7 bases that match TRBD1. V lost 0 bases to trimming and J lost 8 bases; unmatched junction nucleotides: 7. The CDR3 has 15 amino acids. Looked up from germline, CDR1 is SGHTA and CDR2 is FQGNSA. CDR3 in amino acids: CASSLALPGGDIQYF. The CDR3 bases are TGTGCCAGCAGCTTAGCGCTTCCAGGGGGAGACATTCAGTACTTC.

This clonotype was observed at least ten times. The V call is TRBV30, the J call TRBJ2-2, with no clear D. Germline CDR1 and CDR2: GTSNPN and SVGIG (reference sequence). This CDR3 has 12 amino acids. V gave up 4 bases and J gave up 5 bases, with 8 bases separating them. CDR3 coding DNA: TGTGCCTGGAATTGGGTAACCGGGGAGCTGTTTTTT. Translation: CAWNWVTGELFF. The complete variable domain, with remaining parts taken from reference TRBV30 and TRBJ2-2, reads SQTIHQWPATLVQPVGSPLSLECTVEGTSNPNLYWYRQAAGRGLQLLFYSVGIGQISSEVPQNLSASRPQDRQFILSSKKLLLSDSGFYLCAWNWVTGELFFGEGSRLTVL.

The rearrangement links TRBV2 to TRBJ1-3; no firm D call. The length of the CDR3 is 14 residues. Germline lookup yields CDR1 SNHLY and CDR2 FYNNEI. The ends were cut back, 6 bases at V and 0 bases at J, with 9 bases in the middle. The chain's CDR3 is CASSIFGSGNTIYF. The CDR3 DNA reads as TGTGCCAGCAGCATTTTCGGCTCTGGAAACACCATATATTTT.

The CDR3, as DNA: TGTGCCAGCAGCTTGTTCGTTAGGCTCACAGATACGCAGTATTTT. Translating it yields CASSLFVRLTDTQYF. The chain employs TRBV7-8 and TRBJ2-3; D unresolved. Per the germline V gene, CDR1 is SGHVS and CDR2 is FQNEAQ. Trimming pared 3 bases from V and 2 bases from J, leaving 12 bases between. The CDR3 loop spans 15 amino acids.

This clonotype was counted ten times or more. The chain carries TRBV5-1 and TRBJ1-2, with a tentative D call TRBD1 (5 bases). The CDR3 runs 14 residues. With 0 bases removed from V and 4 bases from J, the gap between germline ends came to 10 bases. Germline lookup yields CDR1 SGHRS and CDR2 YFSETQ. DNA for the CDR3: TGCGCCAGCAGCTTGGGACAGAATTCCTATGGCTACACCTTC. Amino acids: CASSLGQNSYGYTF.

This clonotype was counted between two and nine times. This rearrangement joins TRBV30 to TRBJ2-2; 7 bases agree with TRBD2. The germline V gene encodes CDR1 GTSNPN and CDR2 SVGIG (reference sequence). V trimming: 1 base; J trimming: 0 bases; junction bases outside the gene matches: 8. The CDR3 loop spans 17 amino acids. CDR3 region: CAWSAPGLVSNTGELFF. DNA for the CDR3: TGTGCCTGGAGTGCTCCCGGACTAGTGTCGAACACCGGGGAGCTGTTTTTT.

The genes are TRBV24-1 and TRBJ1-4; TRBD1 aligns across 12 bases. The CDR3 is 18 residues long. V shed 3 bases, J shed 2 bases, and the junction held 6 bases outside the gene matches. Germline assignment: CDR1 KGHDR and CDR2 SFDVKD. The CDR3 DNA sequence: TGTGCCACCAGTGATCTGGGACAGGGGGCGCAGACTAATGAAAAACTGTTTTTT. It is translated as CATSDLGQGAQTNEKLFF.

This clonotype was counted only a few times. This may come from a read error, since a much larger clone is one base off. This chain uses TRBV6-4 with TRBJ2-3, with D perhaps matching TRBD2 (7 bases). V gave up 2 bases and J gave up 2 bases, with 8 bases separating them. The CDR3 loop spans 14 amino acids. Germline CDR1 and CDR2: MRHNA and SNTAGT. The CDR3 DNA reads as TGTGCCAGCAGTGACGGGGGGGCCACAGATACGCAGTATTTT. Translated: CASSDGGATDTQYF.

The gene calls are TRBV5-4 and TRBJ2-2, with TRBD2 matching over 14 bases. The CDR3 spans 17 residues. CDR1 SGHNT and CDR2 YYREEE come from the germline V gene (reference sequence). The trim removed 3 bases at V and 3 bases at J, leaving 4 bases unmatched. CDR3 in amino acids: CASSWTSGGMDTGELFF. The CDR3, as DNA: TGTGCCAGCAGCTGGACTAGCGGGGGGATGGACACCGGGGAGCTGTTTTTT.

This chain links TRBV19 with TRBJ2-5; the D gene could be TRBD1 or TRBD2 (5 bases each). CDR1 LNHDA and CDR2 SQIVND come from the germline V gene (reference sequence). With 4 bases removed from V and 4 bases from J, the gap between germline ends came to 16 bases. This CDR3 has 15 amino acids. The CDR3 protein is CASSRQGGSRETQYF. The CDR3 DNA follows: TGTGCCAGTAGTAGGCAGGGTGGGAGTAGAGAGACCCAGTACTTC. The full variable domain, its missing parts supplied by reference TRBV19 and TRBJ2-5, is DGGITQSPKYLFRKEGQNVTLSCEQNLNHDAMYWYRQDPGQGLRLIYYSQIVNDFQKGDIAEGYSVSREKKESFPLTVTSAQKNPTAFYLCASSRQGGSRETQYFGPGTRLLVL.

This clonotype was seen more than once but under ten times. The chain is built from TRBV7-3 and TRBJ2-3; D is perhaps TRBD2 (5 bases). V lost 5 bases, J lost 5 bases, and 14 bases lay in between. This CDR3 contains 14 residues. Germline CDR1 is SGHTA and CDR2 is FQGTGA. For the CDR3, the DNA is TGTGCCAGCAGCCAGAGGTTGGCGGGAGATACGCAGTATTTT. Translated: CASSQRLAGDTQYF.

This clonotype was counted ten times or more. CDR3 protein: CASRSVNTEAFF. CDR3 in DNA: TGTGCCAGCAGGTCGGTCAACACTGAAGCTTTCTTT. This sequence joins TRBV7-9 and TRBJ1-1; D uncertain. Trimming shortened V by 6 bases and J by 2 bases, and 7 bases separated the two germline ends. The CDR3 covers 12 residues. The V gene's germline CDR1 is SEHNR and CDR2 FQNEAQ (reference sequence). Full variable domain (remainder filled in from reference TRBV7-9 and TRBJ1-1): DTGVSQNPRHKITKRGQNVTFRCDPISEHNRLYWYRQTLGQGPEFLTYFQNEAQLEKSRLLSDRFSAERPKGSFSTLEIQRTEQGDSAMYLCASRSVNTEAFFGQGTRLTVV.